Reported below is one TCR beta chain. No antigen is known for it. Treatment here: around 19 received Ad26.COV2.S at low or high dose, single or two shots; about 5 received placebo; per-sample allocation not given. Repertoires come from day 63 after the first vaccine or placebo injection. As its vector, the vaccine had Ad26, which expressed Wuhan-strain SARS-CoV-2 spike. This specimen belongs to a study of Ad26.COV2.S vaccination and SARS-CoV-2 variants. Overall study context: By the intramuscular route, Ad26.COV2.S was given once, or twice 56 days apart.

Study-wide points: It was reported that spike-specific CD8+ and CD4+ T cell responses were substantially broad after vaccination. The TCR-based breadth and depth measures might underestimate overall T cell responses.

Germline V gene lookup returns CDR1 LGHDT and CDR2 YNNKEL (reference sequence). The CDR3 spans 15 residues. The V and J ends lost 1 base and 6 bases, in that order; junction bases with no gene match: 4. Assay: immunoSEQ multiplex PCR; the TCRdb copy retains only in-frame clones and omits some. The sample includes a few hundred thousand clones, roughly 90% of them seen just once. The sequence derives from a person aged 18 to 59 who received the Ad26.COV2.S COVID-19 vaccine or a placebo. Material: peripheral blood, obtained in a trial of Ad26.COV2.S vaccine versus placebo. The chain uses TRBV3-1 (or the pseudogene TRBV3-2) and TRBJ2-7; TRBD1 aligns across 12 bases. The DNA for the CDR3 is TGTGCCAGCAGCCAAGGGGGGACAGGGGGCGCCGAGCAGTACTTC. This gives the protein CASSQGGTGGAEQYF.